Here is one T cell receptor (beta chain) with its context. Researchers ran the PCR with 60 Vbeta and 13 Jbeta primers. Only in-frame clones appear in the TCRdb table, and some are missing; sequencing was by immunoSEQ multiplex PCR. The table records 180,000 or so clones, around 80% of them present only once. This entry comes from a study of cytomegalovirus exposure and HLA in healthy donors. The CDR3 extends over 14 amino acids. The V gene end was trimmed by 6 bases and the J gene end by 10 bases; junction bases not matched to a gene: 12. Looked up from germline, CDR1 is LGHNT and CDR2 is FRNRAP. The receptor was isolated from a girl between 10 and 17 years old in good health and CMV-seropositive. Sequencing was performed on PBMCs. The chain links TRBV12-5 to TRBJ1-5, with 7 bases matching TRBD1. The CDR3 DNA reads TGTGCTAGTGGCCCGGGACAGCGGTCAGTTCCCCAGCATTTT. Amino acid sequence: CASGPGQRSVPQHF.